This paragraph covers one TCR beta chain sequence. In the source study's methods: Amplifying reference gene primers gave estimates of nucleated cell counts. Measured with immunoSEQ multiplex PCR; TCRdb has only the in-frame clones, and not every one. V and J calls and clone size follow that table, whereas D and trimming were derived from the DNA. The sample includes under 100,000 clones, 85% of them seen just once. This sample stems from a study of blood T cell repertoires in COVID-19. Study-wide background: COVID-19 samples collected from the United States, Italy and Spain covered acute and convalescent phases. In each case, the material was cDNA or gDNA derived from T cells, B-cell-depleted T cells, or PBMCs.

The germline V and J ends were trimmed by 4 bases and 2 bases, with 11 bases remaining between them. This CDR3 contains 13 residues. The germline V gene encodes CDR1 SQVTM and CDR2 ANQGSEA. The sequence derives from a middle-aged man with acute or convalescent COVID-19. The chain joins TRBV29-1 to TRBJ1-1; D call uncertain. The source material was peripheral blood. CDR3 protein: CSVGKSGNTEAFF. Written as DNA, the CDR3 is TGCAGCGTTGGTAAGTCGGGTAACACTGAAGCTTTCTTT. Supplemented by reference TRBV29-1 and TRBJ1-1, the full variable domain reads SAVISQKPSRDICQRGTSLTIQCQVDSQVTMMFWYRQQPGQSLTLIATANQGSEATYESGFVIDKFPISRPNLTFSTLTVSNMSPEDSSIYLCSVGKSGNTEAFFGQGTRLTVV.